The TCR beta chain under discussion was sequenced for a study of beta chain features in type 1 diabetes (dated by TCRdb to the late 2010s). At the level of the whole study: Mean age, gender distribution, total cell number and subset yield did not differ between patients and healthy donors. A total of 107,917,701 sorted cells were examined across all samples, and a strong correlation was observed between cell number per subset and RNA yield. In the study, recently diagnosed type 1 diabetes patients and matched healthy donors were compared on the TCRB repertoires of their sorted circulating CD4+ T cell subsets. Whereas all 28 donors provided naive and central memory subsets, regulatory and stem cell-like memory subsets were isolated from just 8 patients and roughly 8 healthy donors. The investigation overall reported the following: A moderate but significant shortening of TCRB CDR3 length was observed in type 1 diabetes patients in all four CD4+ subsets. PCR might favor shorter templates, but patient and control samples were amplified and corrected together, so any skew would affect both groups equally. Because cDNA was sequenced instead of genomic DNA, highly expressing activated cells could be over-represented, though the groups showed no difference in activation or CD3 levels. Patients with type 1 diabetes made fewer insertions and deleted more nucleotides at VDJ recombination sites, implying thymic rearrangement abnormalities. HLA sub-analyses involved small numbers of individuals, so any influence of HLA type on TCRB rearrangement remained unresolved. Naive, central memory and regulatory TCRB repertoires appeared to be more alike among patients than among healthy donors.

A single peripheral blood draw of around 100 mL on average was collected from each donor into heparinised tubes. Using a panel that included CD45RO, CCR7, CD25, CD127, CD95 and CD27, naive, central memory, regulatory and stem cell-like memory CD4+ T cells were sorted on a BD FACSAria II. A purity above 95% was achieved for all sorted populations. PBMCs were isolated right away by Lymphoprep density gradient centrifugation and were stained directly, without culture. So that batch effects would be minimized, each experiment stained and sorted samples in pairs, pairing one healthy donor with one patient. The entire amount of isolated RNA was reverse transcribed using the High Capacity cDNA Reverse Transcription Kit, so the sequenced TCRB transcripts were expressed ones. Deep immunoSEQ sequencing was performed on naive, central memory and regulatory T cell samples, with an average of around 3.5 million total reads per sample. Sorted cells were lysed in RLT buffer and RNA was extracted with DNase-treated RNeasy Micro or Mini kits, depending on cell number. To prevent cross-contamination, each cell subset was processed individually, whereas patient and healthy donor samples were processed jointly. The immunoSEQ multiplex PCR was used to amplify TCRB sequences from cDNA, yielding 87-bp fragments that span the CDR3 region. Amplicons were sequenced on the Illumina HiSeq platform. In the paper's pipeline: PCR bias was corrected computationally using synthetic template baselines, and reads within Hamming distance 2 were collapsed, with unmergeable singletons discarded. By aligning reads against IMGT, V, D and J genes, CDR3 length, and insertions or deletions at six rearrangement sites were assigned. Within each subset, clonotype counts were normalized to sorted cell number, and only after that were true diversity and Gini coefficients computed with the tcR R package. The overlap coefficient, calculated on TCRB nucleotide sequences, was used to quantify repertoire sharing. Out-of-frame TCRB sequences from naive cells were analyzed to stand in for the pre-selection repertoire. TCRdb re-hosts the immuneACCESS table, in-frame sequences only. Its copies lack some clones; in the studies checked, an unresolved V gene accounts for under half of them, and the cause for the rest is not known. V and J calls and clone size are given by that table; D and trimming were obtained from the DNA. A total of 900,000 or so clones appear in this sample, 17% of them only once. 0.02% to 0.025% of the sample rests with the top ten.

A few counts support this clone. Its antigen has not been determined. Base qualities are not recorded, but no much larger clone differs from it by a single base. The sequence derives from a woman between 18 and 29 years old in good health. Sequenced: naive CD4+ T cells from blood. According to the study, the label for this sample's cell subset or site signals: true naive CD4+ T cells.

The nucleotide sequence is given as TGTGCCAGCAGCCTTGGAGCCTCGGCTAATGAAAAACTGTTTTTT. The resulting protein is CASSLGASANEKLFF. The rearranged chain carries TRBV7-2 and TRBJ1-4, with an unclear D gene assignment. V gives up 5 bases and J gives up 3 bases, and the segment between their germline ends measures 13 bases. Taken from cysteine to phenylalanine, the CDR3 has 15 residues. Only the CDR3 DNA is retained, 45 bases long and in frame from the first base. The germline V gene encodes CDR1 SGHTA and CDR2 FQGNSA.